The sequence of this T cell receptor (beta chain) was determined in a study of shared clonotypes between healthy human individuals. Study overall: Three plates each covered CD4 naive and memory; CD8 naive two, CD8 memory one.

Sorted-subset replicate PCRs used 200 ng of genomic DNA. This amount corresponded to about 29,000 T cell genomes. Clones were read by immunoSEQ multiplex PCR, and TCRdb kept only the in-frame ones, dropping some. The table includes around 700,000 clones, roughly 94% detected once. After removal of 4 bases from V and 3 bases from J, the junction contained 5 bases not matched to a gene. This CDR3 spans 14 amino acids. Germline loops: CDR1 SGHKS, CDR2 YYEKEE (reference sequence). This clone has only a few counts. As defined, naive CD8 cells were CD45RO-negative and positively selected for CCR7, with terminally differentiated effector memory CD45RA+ cells excluded.

This chain joins TRBV5-5 and TRBJ2-7; 9 bases match TRBD1. The TCR sequence derives from a man aged 25-40 years in good health. Sequencing was performed on naive CD8+ T cells sorted from blood. The CDR3 protein is CASSPWTGDYEQYF. The CDR3 bases are TGTGCCAGCAGCCCGTGGACAGGGGACTACGAGCAGTACTTC.